This TCR beta chain appears in the sequencing data of a study of shared clonotypes between healthy human individuals. As for the study in general: CD4 naive and memory got three plates each, CD8 naive two, CD8 memory one.

Germline lookup yields CDR1 DFQATT and CDR2 SNEGSKA (reference sequence). This CDR3 comprises 10 residues. Worth noting for this clone: A junction end diverges from the germline sequence, so it may reflect a read error.

The protocol was immunoSEQ multiplex PCR, while the TCRdb copy is restricted to in-frame clones and leaves out a portion. The sample carries hundreds of thousands of clones, around 96% recorded once. The clonotype originates from a young man in good health. The sample consisted of memory CD8+ T cells sorted from blood. Subset noted: CD45RO+ cells pooled with CCR7-negative TemRA cells. The chain couples TRBV20-1 to TRBJ2-7, with D tentatively TRBD1 or TRBD2 (5 bases each). The CDR3 here is CSAGPPLVIF. CDR3 coding DNA: TGCAGTGCGGGACCTCCTCTGGTAATCTTC.